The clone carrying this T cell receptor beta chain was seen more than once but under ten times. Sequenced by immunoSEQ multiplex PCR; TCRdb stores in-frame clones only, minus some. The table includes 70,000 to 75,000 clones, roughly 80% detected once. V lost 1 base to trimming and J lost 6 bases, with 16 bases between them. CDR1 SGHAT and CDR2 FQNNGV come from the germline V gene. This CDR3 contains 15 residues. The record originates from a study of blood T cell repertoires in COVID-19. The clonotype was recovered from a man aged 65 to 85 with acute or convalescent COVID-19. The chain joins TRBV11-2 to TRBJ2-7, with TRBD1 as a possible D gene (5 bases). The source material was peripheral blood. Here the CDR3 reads CASSLGGWGRVEQYF. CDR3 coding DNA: TGTGCCAGCAGCTTAGGAGGATGGGGCAGGGTCGAGCAGTACTTC.